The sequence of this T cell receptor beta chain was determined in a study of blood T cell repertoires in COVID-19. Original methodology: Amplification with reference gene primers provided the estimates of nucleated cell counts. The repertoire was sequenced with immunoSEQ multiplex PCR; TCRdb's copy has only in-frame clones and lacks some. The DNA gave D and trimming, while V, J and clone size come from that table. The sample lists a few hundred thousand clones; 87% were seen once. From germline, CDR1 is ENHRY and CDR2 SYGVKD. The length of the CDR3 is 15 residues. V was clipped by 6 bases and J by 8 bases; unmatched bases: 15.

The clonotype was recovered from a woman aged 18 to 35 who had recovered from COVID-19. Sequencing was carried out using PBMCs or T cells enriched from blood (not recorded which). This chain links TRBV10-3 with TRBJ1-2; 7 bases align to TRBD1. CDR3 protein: CAISRDRDSSGGYTF. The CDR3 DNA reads TGTGCCATCAGCCGAGACAGGGACTCATCGGGCGGCTACACCTTC.